This TCR beta chain was identified in a study of OX40 agonist ivuxolimab in advanced cancers. Study context: With a range of roughly 20 to 80, age averaged 60 years, and around 80% were male.

CDR3 size: 15 residues. Germline trimming cut 7 bases from V and 10 bases from J; bases unmatched to any gene: 15. Germline V gene lookup returns CDR1 MDHEN and CDR2 SYDVKM. Clones were read by immunoSEQ multiplex PCR, and TCRdb kept only the in-frame ones, dropping some. The data contain 30,000 or so clones, approximately 80% of them singletons. A word on this clone: Its specificity is unknown.

General study findings and limits: Expanded clones were, on average, more numerous in CD8+ T cells than in CD4+. At 0.1 to 3.0 mg/kg, clonal expansion of CD4+ and CD8+ blood T cells had occurred by week 6.

Sequenced here: CD4+ or CD8+ T cells sorted from blood, sampled in a trial of the OX40 agonist ivuxolimab. The rearrangement uses TRBV28 and TRBJ1-4, with TRBD1 matching 7 bases. The TCR comes from an adult with an advanced solid tumor such as melanoma, head and neck, liver or kidney cancer. This CDR3 reads CASNPGQDNYGKLFF. DNA of the CDR3: TGTGCCAGCAACCCCGGACAGGACAACTACGGAAAACTGTTTTTT. Complete variable domain (other parts from reference TRBV28 and TRBJ1-4): DVKVTQSSRYLVKRTGEKVFLECVQDMDHENMFWYRQDPGLGLRLIYFSYDVKMKEKGDIPEGYSVSREKKERFSLILESASTNQTSMYLCASNPGQDNYGKLFFGSGTQLSVL.